The 4 T cell receptor beta chains given below trace back to one sample, sequenced in a study of CD8+CD57+ T cells in acquired aplastic anemia. Genomic DNA served as template for TCR beta VDJ and CDR3 profiling. From the reads, TCRdb called clonotypes with MiXCR, one entry per CDR3 protein. The repertoire has approximately 57,000 distinct CDR3 sequences, approximately 50% of them found once; the top ten carry less than 20%. Flow cytometry had shown expanded CD8+CD57+ cells in the patients chosen for sequencing. Sequencing used sorted CD4+, CD8+, or CD8+CD57+ T cells (not recorded which) from PBMCs. The source is a human donor with aplastic anemia.

This chain joins TRBV12-3 or TRBV12-4 and TRBJ2-3; no definite D call. The CDR3 is 13 residues long. V lost 7 bases to trimming and J lost 5 bases, with 13 bases between them. DNA of the CDR3: TGTGCCAGCATCACGAGTCTGGTAGATACGCAGTATTTT. This encodes CASITSLVDTQYF.

In this sample, this clonotype turned up many times. The chain employs TRBV2 and TRBJ2-5; no definite D call. This CDR3 is 17 amino acids long. Trimming removed 6 bases from V and 2 bases from J, with 22 bases in between. CDR1 and CDR2 (germline): SNHLY, FYNNEI. The CDR3 spells CASRSAVSGSFQETQYF. DNA for the CDR3: TGTGCCAGCAGGTCGGCTGTGTCGGGCAGTTTTCAAGAGACCCAGTACTTC.

This chain links TRBV29-1 with TRBJ1-1; D is ambiguous. V lost 4 bases to trimming and J lost 2 bases, with 8 bases between them. CDR3 length: 12 amino acids. Germline V CDR1 and CDR2: SQVTM, ANQGSEA. The CDR3 bases are TGCAGCGTTGGAAGTCATAACACTGAAGCTTTCTTT. Its translation: CSVGSHNTEAFF.

This chain joins TRBV19 and TRBJ2-1; D remains unclear. This CDR3 has 12 residues. CDR1 is LNHDA, CDR2 SQIVND, per germline (reference sequence). Trimming took off 6 bases at V and 0 bases at J, with 3 bases between the two ends. The CDR3 nucleotides read TGTGCCAGTAGGTTCTCCTACAATGAGCAGTTCTTC. This sequence encodes CASRFSYNEQFF. Based on the CDR3 plus reference TRBV19 and TRBJ2-1, the full variable domain is DGGITQSPKYLFRKEGQNVTLSCEQNLNHDAMYWYRQDPGQGLRLIYYSQIVNDFQKGDIAEGYSVSREKKESFPLTVTSAQKNPTAFYLCASRFSYNEQFFGPGTRLTVL.